Sequencing of this TCR beta chain was carried out in a study of neurological immune-mediated disorders. Germline V gene sequence: CDR1 MGHRA, CDR2 YSYEKL. The V gene end was trimmed by 5 bases and the J gene end by 6 bases; junction bases not matched to a gene: 9. This CDR3 is 15 amino acids long. MiXCR, applied by TCRdb to the 5' RACE reads, yields one record per CDR3 protein. The sample carries 19,000 or so distinct CDR3 sequences, 14% recorded once. This clonotype was detected only once. V gene TRBV4-1 combines with J gene TRBJ2-3; TRBD1 aligns across 9 bases. The sequencing input was CD4+ T cells from blood. The origin of this receptor is a woman aged 60 to 75 with HTLV-1-associated myelopathy (HAM/TSP). CDR3 nucleotide sequence: TGCGCCAGCAGCTCACTCCCCGGGACAGGGGATACGCAGTATTTT. Translation gives CASSSLPGTGDTQYF.